These 16 T cell receptor beta chains originate from one sample sequenced in a study of regulatory T cells in long-lasting Graves disease. The authors built TCR beta libraries using iRepertoire HTBI primers and Arm-PCR of CDR3 regions. MiXCR, run by TCRdb on the multiplex PCR reads, gives a single entry per CDR3 protein. The sample has 540,000 or so distinct CDR3 sequences; roughly 12% are singletons. Regarding time point: newly diagnosed GD, antithyroid drugs for less than 3 months. Extracted PBMC RNA gave rise to the TCR library. These same records also appear under a second study, on T cells in Graves' hyperthyroidism and ophthalmopathy.

The material sequenced was peripheral blood mononuclear cells (PBMCs), taken at new diagnosis, from a patient treated with antithyroid drugs. The receptors here all came from a man aged 30-40 years with Graves disease.

This clonotype was seen at least ten times. The rearrangement links TRBV28 to TRBJ1-2; possible D gene TRBD1, 6 bases. There are 15 residues in the CDR3. Germline CDR1 MDHEN, CDR2 SYDVKM. V dropped 5 bases and J dropped 4 bases, with 17 bases sitting between them. DNA for the CDR3: TGTGCCAGCAGTGACGCGACAGGTGGAATCTATGGCTACACCTTC. It translates to CASSDATGGIYGYTF.

This clonotype was seen at least ten times. The chain links TRBV2 to TRBJ2-2; 7 nucleotides agree with TRBD2. The CDR3 runs 16 residues. CDR1 and CDR2 (germline): SNHLY, FYNNEI. V shed 7 bases and J 4 bases; nucleotides not matched to a gene: 12. The CDR3 loop is CASTRLAERGTGELFF. CDR3 nucleotide sequence: TGTGCCAGCACCCGTCTAGCGGAGCGGGGCACCGGGGAGCTGTTTTTT.

There are a few counts of this clonotype. The V gene is TRBV2, the J gene TRBJ2-7; TRBD1 agrees at 7 bases. Germline CDR1 and CDR2: SNHLY and FYNNEI. The CDR3 consists of 12 residues. V dropped 10 bases and J dropped 6; count of bases not matched to a gene: 9. CDR3 protein: CAILDRAREQYF. CDR3 DNA: TGTGCCATCCTTGACAGGGCCCGCGAGCAGTACTTC.

V and J are TRBV7-6 and TRBJ1-6, with 10 bases aligning to TRBD1. The CDR3 totals 16 residues. The trim removed 5 bases at V and 9 bases at J, leaving 10 bases unmatched. Germline-derived CDR1 and CDR2 are SGHVS and FNYEAQ. The CDR3 region is CASSDTGTGVASPLHF. The CDR3 coding sequence is TGTGCCAGCAGCGACACCGGGACAGGGGTTGCTTCACCCCTCCACTTT.

The V gene is TRBV5-4, the J gene TRBJ2-3; no clear D. Per the germline V gene, CDR1 is SGHNT and CDR2 is YYREEE (reference sequence). The CDR3 is made up of 15 amino acids. Between the trimmed V and J ends, which lost 4 bases and 4 bases, there was a span of 16 bases. In DNA, the CDR3 is TGTGCCAGCAGCATACCGGAGCCGTCAGCAGATACGCAGTATTTT. Its protein is CASSIPEPSADTQYF. Full variable domain (rest looked up from reference TRBV5-4 and TRBJ2-3): ETGVTQSPTHLIKTRGQQVTLRCSSQSGHNTVSWYQQALGQGPQFIFQYYREEENGRGNFPPRFSGLQFPNYSSELNVNALELDDSALYLCASSIPEPSADTQYFGPGTRLTVL.

As regards this clonotype: A much larger clone differs by one base, so this may be a read error. Given the absence of the conserved phenylalanine or tryptophan at the CDR3 end, a read error is likely. The chain recombines TRBV3-1 with TRBJ2-4; either TRBD1 or TRBD2 may supply D (5 bases each). CDR3 length: 14 amino acids. V was pared by 4 bases and J by 1 base, with 8 bases between. Germline CDR1 LGHDT, CDR2 YNNKEL (reference sequence). The CDR3 region is CASSREGAKNIQYY. For the CDR3, the DNA is TGTGCCAGCAGCCGAGAGGGGGCCAAAAACATTCAGTACTAC.

This clonotype appeared many times. V and J are TRBV3-1 and TRBJ2-1; D is uncertain. Trimming shortened V by 7 bases and J by 15 bases, and 28 bases separated the two germline ends. The germline V gene has CDR1 LGHDT and CDR2 YNNKEL (reference sequence). There are 15 residues in the CDR3. CDR3 protein: CASNIRLVSGFPPFF. The CDR3 coding sequence is TGTGCCAGCAATATTCGTCTCGTGTCGGGCTTCCCGCCGTTCTTC.

A word on this clonotype: As the CDR3 is not closed by the conserved phenylalanine or tryptophan, this likely results from a read error. The chain is built from TRBV18 and TRBJ2-1; possible D gene TRBD1, 6 bases. CDR1 and CDR2 from the germline V gene are KGHSH and LQKENI. CDR3 length: 13 amino acids. Trimming removed 5 bases from V and 9 bases from J, with 14 bases in between. The CDR3 DNA is TGTGCCAGCTCAGGACAGCAGGCGGGTGAGCAGTTCCTC. This codes for CASSGQQAGEQFL.

This clonotype was found a few times. This sequence joins TRBV10-3 and TRBJ2-3; either TRBD1 or TRBD2 may supply D (5 bases each). The germline gives CDR1 ENHRY, CDR2 SYGVKD. Trimming removed 4 bases at V and 0 bases at J, with 14 bases between. The CDR3 contains 16 residues. CDR3 amino acids: CAISGGRDLSTDTQYF. The CDR3 DNA sequence: TGTGCCATCAGTGGTGGCAGGGACCTAAGCACAGATACGCAGTATTTT.

The rearrangement links TRBV7-6 to TRBJ1-1; 10 bases are a match to TRBD1. Trimming cost V 5 bases and J 3 bases; bases outside gene matches: 9. Germline CDR1 reads SGHVS; CDR2 reads FNYEAQ. The CDR3 totals 16 residues. The CDR3 loop reads CASSGDRGPADTEAFF. CDR3 sequence (DNA): TGTGCCAGCAGCGGGGACAGGGGCCCCGCTGACACTGAAGCTTTCTTT.

The rearrangement links TRBV20-1 to TRBJ2-3; no firm D call. Germline assignment: CDR1 DFQATT and CDR2 SNEGSKA (reference sequence). V was clipped by 5 bases and J by 5 bases, with 17 bases between them. The CDR3 sequence is 14 residues long. The CDR3 region has the DNA TGCAGTGCTGTCGCGACCCACATAGGAGATACGCAGTATTTT. It specifies CSAVATHIGDTQYF.

This clonotype came up many times. The rearrangement joins TRBV12-3 or TRBV12-4 to TRBJ1-2, with no clear D. This CDR3 has 11 amino acids. V lost 5 bases and J lost 4, with 5 bases in between. CDR3: CASSLAYGYTF. CDR3 sequence (DNA): TGTGCCAGCAGTCTCGCCTATGGCTACACCTTC.

Only a few counts were recorded for this clonotype. The chain carries TRBV27 and TRBJ2-1, with 9 bases fitting TRBD2. The V and J ends lost 3 bases and 12 bases, in that order; junction bases with no gene match: 12. The germline gives CDR1 MNHEY, CDR2 SMNVEV (reference sequence). There are 15 residues in the CDR3. CDR3 protein: CASSFRSGRSDVQFF. DNA for the CDR3: TGTGCCAGCAGTTTCCGTAGCGGGAGATCGGACGTGCAGTTCTTC.

This clonotype has a handful of counts. V and J are TRBV10-3 and TRBJ2-1; D is unresolved. The CDR3 extends over 12 amino acids. V lost 0 bases to trimming and J lost 9 bases, with 6 bases between them. Germline assignment: CDR1 ENHRY and CDR2 SYGVKD. In nucleotides, the CDR3 is TGTGCCATCAGTGAGTCGAAGCGTGAGCAGTTCTTC. Encoded protein: CAISESKREQFF.

This clonotype was observed a few times. This chain connects TRBV20-1 to TRBJ1-3; the D is unclear. V was pared by 0 bases and J by 9 bases, with 15 bases between. This CDR3 has 14 residues. Per the germline V gene, CDR1 is DFQATT and CDR2 is SNEGSKA (reference sequence). The chain's CDR3 is CSAREGSSRSTIYF. CDR3 in DNA: TGCAGTGCTAGAGAAGGTTCCTCACGGAGCACCATATATTTT.

This clonotype was observed a handful of times. V and J are TRBV20-1 and TRBJ1-1; D may be TRBD1 (6 bases). The V and J ends lost 7 bases and 11 bases respectively, with 17 bases between them. Germline values: CDR1 DFQATT, CDR2 SNEGSKA (reference sequence). There are 11 residues in the CDR3. CDR3 in DNA: TGCAGTGTCCAGGGGCGTCTGCAGGCTTTCTTT. Protein sequence: CSVQGRLQAFF.